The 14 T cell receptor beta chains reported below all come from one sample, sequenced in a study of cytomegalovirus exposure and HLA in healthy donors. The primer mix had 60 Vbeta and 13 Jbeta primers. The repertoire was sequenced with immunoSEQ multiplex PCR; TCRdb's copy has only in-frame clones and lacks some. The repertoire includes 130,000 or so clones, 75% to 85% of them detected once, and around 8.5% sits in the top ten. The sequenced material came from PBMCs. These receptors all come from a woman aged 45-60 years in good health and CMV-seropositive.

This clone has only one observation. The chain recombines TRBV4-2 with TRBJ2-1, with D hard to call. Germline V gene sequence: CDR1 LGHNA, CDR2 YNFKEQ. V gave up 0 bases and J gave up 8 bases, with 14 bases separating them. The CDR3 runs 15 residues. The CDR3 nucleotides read TGTGCCAGCAGCCAAGATTCGAAGTCTTCGGATGAGCAGTTCTTC. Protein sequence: CASSQDSKSSDEQFF.

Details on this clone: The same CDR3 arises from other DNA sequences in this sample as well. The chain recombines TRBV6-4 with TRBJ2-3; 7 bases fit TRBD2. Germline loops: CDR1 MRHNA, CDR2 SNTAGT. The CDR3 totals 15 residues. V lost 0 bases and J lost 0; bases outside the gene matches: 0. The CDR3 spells CASSDSGGSTDTQYF. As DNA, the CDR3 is TGTGCCAGCAGTGACTCGGGGGGGAGCACAGATACGCAGTATTTT.

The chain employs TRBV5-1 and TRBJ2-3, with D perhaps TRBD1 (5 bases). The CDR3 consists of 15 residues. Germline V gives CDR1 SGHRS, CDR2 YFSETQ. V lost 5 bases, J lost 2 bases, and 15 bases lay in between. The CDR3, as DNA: TGCGCCAGCAGTCTGCCGCGACAGTCCACAGATACGCAGTATTTT. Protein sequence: CASSLPRQSTDTQYF.

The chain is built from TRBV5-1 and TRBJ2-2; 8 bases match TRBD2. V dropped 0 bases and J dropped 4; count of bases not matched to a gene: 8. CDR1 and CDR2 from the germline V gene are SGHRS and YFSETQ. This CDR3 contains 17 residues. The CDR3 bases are TGCGCCAGCAGCTTGGACGGGGGGGCCAAGGGCACCGGGGAGCTGTTTTTT. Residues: CASSLDGGAKGTGELFF.

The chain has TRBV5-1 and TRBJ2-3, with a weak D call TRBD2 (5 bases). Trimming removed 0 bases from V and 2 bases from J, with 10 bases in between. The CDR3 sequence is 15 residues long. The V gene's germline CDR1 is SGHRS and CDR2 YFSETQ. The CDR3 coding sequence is TGCGCCAGCAGCTTGGCTCTAGCCCACACAGATACGCAGTATTTT. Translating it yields CASSLALAHTDTQYF.

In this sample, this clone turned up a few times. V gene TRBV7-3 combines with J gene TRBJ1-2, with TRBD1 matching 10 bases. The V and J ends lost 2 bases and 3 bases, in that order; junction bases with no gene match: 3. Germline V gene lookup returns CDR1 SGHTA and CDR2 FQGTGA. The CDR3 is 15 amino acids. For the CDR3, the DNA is TGTGCCAGCAGCTTAGGGGGGACAGGGGACTATGGCTACACCTTC. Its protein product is CASSLGGTGDYGYTF.

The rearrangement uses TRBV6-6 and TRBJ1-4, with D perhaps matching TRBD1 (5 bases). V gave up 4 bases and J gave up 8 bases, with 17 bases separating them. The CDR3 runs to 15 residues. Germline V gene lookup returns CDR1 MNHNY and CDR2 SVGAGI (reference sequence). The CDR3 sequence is CASSWQGLEGEKLFF. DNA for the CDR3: TGTGCCAGCAGTTGGCAGGGACTGGAAGGGGAAAAACTGTTTTTT.

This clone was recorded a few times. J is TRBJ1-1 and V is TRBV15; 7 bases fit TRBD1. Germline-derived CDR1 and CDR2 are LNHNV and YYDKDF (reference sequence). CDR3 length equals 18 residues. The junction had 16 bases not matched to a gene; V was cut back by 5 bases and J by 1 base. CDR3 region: CATSSETGAPFGNTEAFF. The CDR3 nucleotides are TGTGCCACCAGCTCAGAAACAGGGGCCCCCTTTGGGAACACTGAAGCTTTCTTT.

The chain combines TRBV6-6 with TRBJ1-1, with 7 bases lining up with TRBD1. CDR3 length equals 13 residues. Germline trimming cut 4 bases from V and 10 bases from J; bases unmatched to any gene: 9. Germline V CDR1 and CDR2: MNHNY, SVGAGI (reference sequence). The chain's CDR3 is CASSSIGTAGAFF. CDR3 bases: TGTGCCAGCAGTTCGATAGGGACAGCGGGAGCTTTCTTT.

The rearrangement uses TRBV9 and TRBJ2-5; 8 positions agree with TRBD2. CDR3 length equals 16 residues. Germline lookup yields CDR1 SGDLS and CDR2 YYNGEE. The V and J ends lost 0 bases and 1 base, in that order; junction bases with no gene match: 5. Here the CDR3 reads CASSVGGSGIQETQYF. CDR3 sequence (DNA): TGTGCCAGCAGCGTAGGGGGTAGCGGGATCCAAGAGACCCAGTACTTC.

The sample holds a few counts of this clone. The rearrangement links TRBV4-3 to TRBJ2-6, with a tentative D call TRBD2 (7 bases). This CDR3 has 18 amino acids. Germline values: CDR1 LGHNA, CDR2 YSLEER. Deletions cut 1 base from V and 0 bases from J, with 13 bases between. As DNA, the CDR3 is TGCGCCAGCAGCCAAGTGGGGGGGGGCCTCTCTGGGGCCAACGTCCTGACTTTC. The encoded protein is CASSQVGGGLSGANVLTF.

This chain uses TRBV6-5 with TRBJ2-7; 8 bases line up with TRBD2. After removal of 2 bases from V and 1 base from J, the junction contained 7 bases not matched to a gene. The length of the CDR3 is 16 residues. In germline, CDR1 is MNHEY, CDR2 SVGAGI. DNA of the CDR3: TGTGCCAGCAGTTACGCGAAAGCGGGAGTGTCCTACGAGCAGTACTTC. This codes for CASSYAKAGVSYEQYF.

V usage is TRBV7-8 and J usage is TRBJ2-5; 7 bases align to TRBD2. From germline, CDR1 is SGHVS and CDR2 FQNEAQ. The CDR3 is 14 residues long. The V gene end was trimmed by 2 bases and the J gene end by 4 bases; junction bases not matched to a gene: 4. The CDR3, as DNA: TGTGCCAGCAGCTTACTCCCTAGCGGAGAGACCCAGTACTTC. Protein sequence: CASSLLPSGETQYF.

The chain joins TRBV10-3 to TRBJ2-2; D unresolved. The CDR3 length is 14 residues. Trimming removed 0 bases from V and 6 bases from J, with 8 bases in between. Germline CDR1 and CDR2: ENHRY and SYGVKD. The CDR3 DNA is TGTGCCATCAGTGAGTCGCTAGTCGCCGGGGAGCTGTTTTTT. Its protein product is CAISESLVAGELFF.